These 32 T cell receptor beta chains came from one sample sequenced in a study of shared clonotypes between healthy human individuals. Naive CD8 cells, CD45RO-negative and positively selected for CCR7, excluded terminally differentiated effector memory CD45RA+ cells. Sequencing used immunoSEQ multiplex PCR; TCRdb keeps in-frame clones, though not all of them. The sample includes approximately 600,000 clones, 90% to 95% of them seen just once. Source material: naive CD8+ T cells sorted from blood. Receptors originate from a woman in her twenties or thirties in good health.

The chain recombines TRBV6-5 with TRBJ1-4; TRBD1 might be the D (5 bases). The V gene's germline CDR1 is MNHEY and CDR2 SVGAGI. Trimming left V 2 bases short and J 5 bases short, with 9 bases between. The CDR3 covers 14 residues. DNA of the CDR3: TGTGCCAGCAGTTACGGGACGCGAAATGAAAAACTGTTTTTT. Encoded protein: CASSYGTRNEKLFF.

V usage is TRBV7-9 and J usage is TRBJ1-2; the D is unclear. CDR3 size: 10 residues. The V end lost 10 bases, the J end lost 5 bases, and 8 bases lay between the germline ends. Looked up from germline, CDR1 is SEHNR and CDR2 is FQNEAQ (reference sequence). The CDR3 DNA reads TGTGCCACCGCGAGATATGGCTACACCTTC. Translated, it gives CATARYGYTF.

CDR3 region: CATLVTASTDTQYF. The DNA of the CDR3 is TGTGCCACCCTGGTAACGGCTAGCACAGATACGCAGTATTTT. This sequence joins TRBV28 and TRBJ2-3; D call uncertain. V dropped 10 bases and J dropped 0 bases, with 14 bases sitting between them. Germline lookup yields CDR1 MDHEN and CDR2 SYDVKM. The CDR3 contains 14 residues.

For the CDR3, the DNA is TGTGCCAGTAGTATACGGGGTCGGAACGAGCAGTACTTC. Its protein is CASSIRGRNEQYF. V is TRBV19 and J is TRBJ2-7; a possible D gene is TRBD2 (5 bases). Trimming removed 2 bases at V and 5 bases at J, with 10 bases between. The CDR3 has 13 residues. Germline CDR1 LNHDA, CDR2 SQIVND (reference sequence).

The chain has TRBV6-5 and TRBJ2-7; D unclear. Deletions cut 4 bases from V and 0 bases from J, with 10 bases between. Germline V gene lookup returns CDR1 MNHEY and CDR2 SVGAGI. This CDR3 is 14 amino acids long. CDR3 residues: CASSSSTYSYEQYF. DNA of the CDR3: TGTGCCAGCAGTTCCTCCACATACTCCTACGAGCAGTACTTC.

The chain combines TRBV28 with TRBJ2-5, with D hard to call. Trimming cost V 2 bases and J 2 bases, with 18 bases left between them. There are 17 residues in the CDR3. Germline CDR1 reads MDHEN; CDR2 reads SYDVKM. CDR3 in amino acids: CASSLPMGKGDQETQYF. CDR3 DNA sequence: TGTGCCAGCAGTTTACCAATGGGGAAGGGTGATCAAGAGACCCAGTACTTC.

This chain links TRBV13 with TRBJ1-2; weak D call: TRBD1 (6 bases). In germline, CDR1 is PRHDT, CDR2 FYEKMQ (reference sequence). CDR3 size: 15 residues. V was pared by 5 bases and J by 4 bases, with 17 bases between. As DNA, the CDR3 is TGTGCCAGCAGCCTCAGGGCAGGGGTGATCTATGGCTACACCTTC. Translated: CASSLRAGVIYGYTF.

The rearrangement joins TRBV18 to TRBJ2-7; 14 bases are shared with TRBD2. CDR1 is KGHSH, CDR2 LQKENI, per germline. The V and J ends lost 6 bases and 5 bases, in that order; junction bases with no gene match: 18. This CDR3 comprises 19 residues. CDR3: CASSRTGTSGSVISDEQYF. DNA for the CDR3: TGTGCCAGCTCTCGTACCGGGACTAGCGGGAGTGTTATTTCAGACGAGCAGTACTTC.

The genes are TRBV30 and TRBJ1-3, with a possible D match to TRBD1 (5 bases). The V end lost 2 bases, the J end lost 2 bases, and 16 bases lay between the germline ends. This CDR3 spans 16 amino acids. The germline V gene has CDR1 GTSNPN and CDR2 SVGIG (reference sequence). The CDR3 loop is CAWSTFSEGTGNTIYF. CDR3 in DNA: TGTGCCTGGAGTACATTCTCTGAGGGGACTGGAAACACCATATATTTT. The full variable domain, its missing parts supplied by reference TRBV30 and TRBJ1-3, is SQTIHQWPATLVQPVGSPLSLECTVEGTSNPNLYWYRQAAGRGLQLLFYSVGIGQISSEVPQNLSASRPQDRQFILSSKKLLLSDSGFYLCAWSTFSEGTGNTIYFGEGSWLTVV.

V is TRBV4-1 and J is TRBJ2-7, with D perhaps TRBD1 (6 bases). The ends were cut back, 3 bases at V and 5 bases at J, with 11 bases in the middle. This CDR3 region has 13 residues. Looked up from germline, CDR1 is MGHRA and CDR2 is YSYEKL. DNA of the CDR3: TGCGCCAGCAGCCAGGTGGGGGCCGACGAGCAGTACTTC. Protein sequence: CASSQVGADEQYF.

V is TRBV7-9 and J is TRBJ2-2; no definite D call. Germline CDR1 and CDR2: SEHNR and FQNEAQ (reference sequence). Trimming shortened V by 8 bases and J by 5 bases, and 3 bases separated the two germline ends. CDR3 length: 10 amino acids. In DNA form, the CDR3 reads TGTGCCAGCGAAACCGGGGAGCTGTTTTTT. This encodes CASETGELFF.

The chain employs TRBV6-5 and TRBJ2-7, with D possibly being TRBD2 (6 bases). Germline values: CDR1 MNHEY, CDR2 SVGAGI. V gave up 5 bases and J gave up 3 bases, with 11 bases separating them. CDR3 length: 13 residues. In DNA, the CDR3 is TGTGCCAGCAGTGACCTCGGGGGCTACGAGCAGTACTTC. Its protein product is CASSDLGGYEQYF.

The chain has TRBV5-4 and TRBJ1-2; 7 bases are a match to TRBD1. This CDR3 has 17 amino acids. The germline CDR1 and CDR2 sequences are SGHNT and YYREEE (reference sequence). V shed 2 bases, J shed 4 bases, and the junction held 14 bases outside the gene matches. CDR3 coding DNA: TGTGCCAGCAGCTTCCCTGGCCAGGGGGAGAGGGCCTATGGCTACACCTTC. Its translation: CASSFPGQGERAYGYTF.

CDR3 loop: CASSSSGPLISTDTQYF. The CDR3 nucleotides read TGTGCCAGCAGCTCCTCCGGCCCTTTGATTAGCACAGATACGCAGTATTTT. The chain employs TRBV11-2 and TRBJ2-3; no firm D call. V was cut by 4 bases and J by 0 bases, with 17 bases left in between. This CDR3 is 17 amino acids long. From germline, CDR1 is SGHAT and CDR2 FQNNGV. Complete variable domain (other parts from reference TRBV11-2 and TRBJ2-3): EAGVAQSPRYKIIEKRQSVAFWCNPISGHATLYWYQQILGQGPKLLIQFQNNGVVDDSQLPKDRFSAERLKGVDSTLKIQPAKLEDSAVYLCASSSSGPLISTDTQYFGPGTRLTVL.

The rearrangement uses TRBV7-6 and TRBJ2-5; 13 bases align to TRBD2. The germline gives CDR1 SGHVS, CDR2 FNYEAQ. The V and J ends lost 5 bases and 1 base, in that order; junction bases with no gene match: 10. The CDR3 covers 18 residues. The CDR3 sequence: CASSPLAGGPEGQETQYF. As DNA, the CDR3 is TGTGCCAGCAGCCCACTAGCGGGAGGGCCAGAAGGCCAAGAGACCCAGTACTTC.

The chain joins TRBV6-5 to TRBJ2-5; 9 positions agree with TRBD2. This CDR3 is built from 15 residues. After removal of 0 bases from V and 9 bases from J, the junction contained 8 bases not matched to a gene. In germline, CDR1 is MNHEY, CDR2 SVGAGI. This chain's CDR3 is CASSYSWGGRVAQYF. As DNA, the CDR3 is TGTGCCAGCAGTTACTCCTGGGGCGGGAGGGTAGCCCAGTACTTC.

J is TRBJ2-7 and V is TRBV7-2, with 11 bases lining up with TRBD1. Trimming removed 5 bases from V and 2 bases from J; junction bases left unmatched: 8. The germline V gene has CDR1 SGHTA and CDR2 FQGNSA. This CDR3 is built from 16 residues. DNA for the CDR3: TGTGCCAGCAGCACCAGGGACAGGGGGTTCCCCTACGAGCAGTACTTC. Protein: CASSTRDRGFPYEQYF.

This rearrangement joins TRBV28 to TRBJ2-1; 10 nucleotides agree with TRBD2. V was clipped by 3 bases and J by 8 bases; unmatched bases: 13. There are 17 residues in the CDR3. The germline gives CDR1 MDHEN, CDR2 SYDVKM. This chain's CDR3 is CASSFPSGTSVRDEQFF. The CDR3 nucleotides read TGTGCCAGCAGTTTTCCCTCCGGGACTAGCGTCAGGGATGAGCAGTTCTTC.

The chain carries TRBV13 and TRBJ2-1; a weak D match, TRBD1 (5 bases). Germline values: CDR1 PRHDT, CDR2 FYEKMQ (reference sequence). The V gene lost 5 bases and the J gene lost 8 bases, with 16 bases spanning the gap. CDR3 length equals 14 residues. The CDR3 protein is CASSIRTGADEQFF. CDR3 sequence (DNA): TGTGCCAGCAGCATTCGAACTGGGGCAGATGAGCAGTTCTTC.

CDR3 sequence: CAWSPPDMNTEAFF. The CDR3 DNA sequence: TGTGCCTGGAGCCCCCCGGACATGAACACTGAAGCTTTCTTT. The V gene is TRBV30, the J gene TRBJ1-1; D may be TRBD1 (5 bases). Trimming left V 3 bases short and J 0 bases short, with 11 bases between. The CDR3 covers 14 residues. Germline CDR1 and CDR2: GTSNPN and SVGIG (reference sequence).

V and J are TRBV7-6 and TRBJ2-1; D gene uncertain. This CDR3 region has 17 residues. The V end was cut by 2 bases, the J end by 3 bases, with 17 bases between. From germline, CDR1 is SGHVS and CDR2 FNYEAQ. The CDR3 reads CASSLFKGISYYNEQFF. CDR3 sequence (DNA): TGTGCCAGCAGCTTATTCAAGGGCATTTCGTACTACAATGAGCAGTTCTTC.

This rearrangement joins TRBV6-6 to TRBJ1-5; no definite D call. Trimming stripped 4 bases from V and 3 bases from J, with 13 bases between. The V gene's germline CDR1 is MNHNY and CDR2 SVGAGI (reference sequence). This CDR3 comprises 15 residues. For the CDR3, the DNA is TGTGCCAGCAGTTGGAACGACGGATTCAATCAGCCCCAGCATTTT. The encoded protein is CASSWNDGFNQPQHF.

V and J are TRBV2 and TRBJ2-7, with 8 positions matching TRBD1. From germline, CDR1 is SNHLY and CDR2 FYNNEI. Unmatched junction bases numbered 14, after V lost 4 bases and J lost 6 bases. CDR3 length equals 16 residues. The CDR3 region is CASSGLSLDRVSEQYF. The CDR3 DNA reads TGTGCCAGCAGTGGACTTTCCCTGGACAGGGTCTCCGAGCAGTACTTC.

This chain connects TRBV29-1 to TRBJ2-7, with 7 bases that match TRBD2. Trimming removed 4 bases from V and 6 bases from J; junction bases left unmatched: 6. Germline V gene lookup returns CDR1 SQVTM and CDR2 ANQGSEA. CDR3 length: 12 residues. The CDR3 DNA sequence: TGCAGCGTTGTTGCGGGAGAAGTCGAGCAGTACTTC. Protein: CSVVAGEVEQYF.

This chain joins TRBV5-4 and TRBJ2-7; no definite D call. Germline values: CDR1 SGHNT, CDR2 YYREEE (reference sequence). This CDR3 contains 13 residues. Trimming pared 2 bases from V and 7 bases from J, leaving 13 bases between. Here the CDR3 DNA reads TGTGCCAGCAGCTTTGGGCCCATGGGTGAGCAGTACTTC. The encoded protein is CASSFGPMGEQYF.

CDR3 nucleotide sequence: TGTGCCAGCAGTTTATTTATTCCGGGACAGGGGCAATTCTCCTACGAGCAGTACTTC. Amino acid sequence: CASSLFIPGQGQFSYEQYF. This chain links TRBV28 with TRBJ2-7; 10 bases are a match to TRBD1. Losses at the gene ends were 1 base for V and 0 bases for J; bases not matched to a gene: 12. In germline, CDR1 is MDHEN, CDR2 SYDVKM. The CDR3 sequence is 19 residues long.

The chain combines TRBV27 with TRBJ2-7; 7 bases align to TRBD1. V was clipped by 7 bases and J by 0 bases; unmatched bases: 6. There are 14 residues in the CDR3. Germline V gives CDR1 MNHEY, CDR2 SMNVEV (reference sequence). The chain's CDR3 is CASMPRDSSYEQYF. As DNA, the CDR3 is TGTGCCAGCATGCCTAGGGACAGCTCCTACGAGCAGTACTTC.

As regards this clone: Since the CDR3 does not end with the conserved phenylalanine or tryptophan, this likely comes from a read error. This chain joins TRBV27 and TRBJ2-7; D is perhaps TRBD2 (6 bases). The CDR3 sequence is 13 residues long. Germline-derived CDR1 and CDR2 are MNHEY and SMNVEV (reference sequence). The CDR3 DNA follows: TGTGCTACCGTTAGCGGCCGTACCCGGGAGCAGTACCTC. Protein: CATVSGRTREQYL.

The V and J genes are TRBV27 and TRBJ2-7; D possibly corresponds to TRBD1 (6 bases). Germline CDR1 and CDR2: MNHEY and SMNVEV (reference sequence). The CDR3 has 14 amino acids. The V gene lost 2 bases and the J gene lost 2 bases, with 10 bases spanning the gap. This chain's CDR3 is CASSLTGKAYEQYF. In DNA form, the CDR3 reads TGTGCCAGCAGTTTAACAGGGAAAGCCTACGAGCAGTACTTC.

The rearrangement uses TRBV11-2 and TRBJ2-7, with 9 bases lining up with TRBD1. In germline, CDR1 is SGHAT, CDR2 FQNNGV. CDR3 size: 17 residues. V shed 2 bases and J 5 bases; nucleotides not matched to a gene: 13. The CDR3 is CASSLLVGTGRNHEQYF. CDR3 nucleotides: TGTGCCAGCAGCTTATTGGTCGGGACAGGGAGGAACCACGAGCAGTACTTC.

The DNA of the CDR3 is TGTGCCAGCAGCGCCCGGGACAGGGAGACTAACTATGGCTACACCTTC. Translation gives CASSARDRETNYGYTF. V gene TRBV7-9 combines with J gene TRBJ1-2; 9 positions match TRBD1. Germline V gene lookup returns CDR1 SEHNR and CDR2 FQNEAQ (reference sequence). This CDR3 spans 16 amino acids. V was clipped by 5 bases and J by 0 bases; unmatched bases: 7.

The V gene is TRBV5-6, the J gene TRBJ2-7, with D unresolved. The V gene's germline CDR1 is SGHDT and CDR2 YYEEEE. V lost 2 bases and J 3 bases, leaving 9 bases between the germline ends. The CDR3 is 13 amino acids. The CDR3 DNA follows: TGTGCCAGCAGCTTCCTTTCAGGCTACGAGCAGTACTTC. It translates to CASSFLSGYEQYF. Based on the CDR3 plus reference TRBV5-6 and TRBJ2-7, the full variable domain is DAGVTQSPTHLIKTRGQQVTLRCSPKSGHDTVSWYQQALGQGPQFIFQYYEEEERQRGNFPDRFSGHQFPNYSSELNVNALLLGDSALYLCASSFLSGYEQYFGPGTRLTVT.